The T cell receptor beta chain under discussion was sequenced for a study of human T cells and chemical hapten exposure. TCRdb re-called the RACE reads with MiXCR, one entry per CDR3 protein. The sample carries about 380,000 distinct CDR3 sequences, about 6.3% recorded once. The CDR3 loop spans 14 amino acids. The germline V gene has CDR1 PRHDT and CDR2 FYEKMQ (reference sequence). V was trimmed by 0 bases and J by 0 bases, leaving 6 bases between them. The time point denotes: patch test 2, 6 weeks after DPC sensitization. Described treatment: therapeutic diphenylcyclopropenone sensitization with weekly scalp DPC.

The starting material was whole blood, obtained in connection with sensitization to the hapten diphenylcyclopropenone (DPC). The V call is TRBV13, the J call TRBJ2-7; D not resolved. The sequence was obtained from a young woman with alopecia areata. Some clones in this sample may be carry-over from other donors' samples. In nucleotides, the CDR3 is TGTGCCAGCAGCTTAGGCGTCAGCTCCTACGAGCAGTACTTC. Its protein is CASSLGVSSYEQYF.